This entry concerns a single TCR beta chain. No antigen is known for it. Base qualities are missing; no much larger clone stands one base away. Trimmed from V: 3 bases; trimmed from J: 2 bases; junction bases lacking a gene match: 3. The CDR3 holds 14 amino acids from the cysteine to the phenylalanine. The DNA shown is the 42-base CDR3, in frame from base 1. CDR1 and CDR2 were assigned from the germline V gene as SGDLS and YYNGEE. The sample's treatment or condition label, decoded: live attenuated yellow fever vaccine strain. PBMCs were isolated from peripheral blood using a standard Ficoll-Paque protocol. Dynabeads CD4 and CD8 positive selection kits were used to isolate CD4 and CD8 T-cell fractions. TriZol was used to extract RNA from bulk PBMCs, CD4 and CD8 fractions, and dextramer-positive and dextramer-negative fractions. These data belong to a study of T cells after yellow fever vaccination (dated by TCRdb to the late 2010s). Study-level background: Libraries from fractions with low cell numbers were prepared with the SMART-Seq v4 Ultra Low Input RNA kit. To follow T-cell clones before and after both primary and booster YFV17D yellow fever vaccination, bulk TCR alpha and beta repertoires underwent longitudinal sequencing. The cohort comprised two healthy male donors, one aged 18 to 29 and one aged 30 to 40 years. Blood was drawn at multiple timepoints before and after primary and secondary immunization, with bulk PBMC replicates and cell subsets isolated.

General study outcomes and caveats: The study included only a couple of donors, which limits how far the findings can be generalized. Compared with the primary T-cell response, the secondary T-cell response was weaker but faster, peaking on day 5 rather than day 15. A small share of clonotypes was detected in both CD4 and CD8 compartments, with the overlap likely arising from convergent recombination. Most clones expanded after primary vaccination were re-detected after the booster (96% of CD4 and approximately 85% of CD8), suggesting broad memory maintenance. Computational filtering was required because FACS-sorted repertoires could contain abundant contaminating clonotypes from the bulk population.

For sequencing, an Illumina NovaSeq 6000 was employed. TCR cDNA was synthesized by 5'RACE template switching, which introduced a universal primer site and unique molecular identifiers. cDNA synthesis was primed from both the TCR alpha and TCR beta constant segments. Library amplification used two PCR steps, and the second PCR step added sample barcodes and sequencing adapters. Sequencing of libraries was performed on Illumina HiSeq 2500 (2x100 bp) or NovaSeq (2x150 bp). On the authors' methods: Demultiplexing of reads and collapsing into UMI consensus sequences were performed with MIGEC, and V(D)J alignment was carried out with MiXCR. Vaccine-responding clonotypes were identified with edgeR using replicate PBMC samples, with FDR below 0.01 and a log2 fold change above 5 up to day 15 being required. Bulk clonotypes were assigned CD4 or CD8 identity according to which sequenced CD4 or CD8 repertoire held them at higher abundance. The public reads were quality trimmed at Q25 with fastp and then assembled into clones with MiXCR by TCRdb, keeping productive beta chains. Under each unique CDR3 protein, matching rows form one entry showing the most common genes and DNA. The V and J calls were determined by TCRdb, not by the authors. This sample gives 100,000 to 150,000 distinct CDR3 sequences in total; around 9.8% of them show up just once. The ten largest clones take up 40% of the sample.

The receptor's source is a young man who received the YFV17D yellow fever vaccine. The chain couples TRBV9 to TRBJ2-3; TRBD2 agrees with 7 junctional bases. The starting material was CD8+ T cells sorted from PBMCs, obtained on the day of the yellow fever booster vaccination. This receptor has the CDR3 CASSASGATDTQYF. The nucleotide sequence reads as follows: TGTGCCAGCAGCGCGAGCGGGGCCACAGATACGCAGTATTTT.